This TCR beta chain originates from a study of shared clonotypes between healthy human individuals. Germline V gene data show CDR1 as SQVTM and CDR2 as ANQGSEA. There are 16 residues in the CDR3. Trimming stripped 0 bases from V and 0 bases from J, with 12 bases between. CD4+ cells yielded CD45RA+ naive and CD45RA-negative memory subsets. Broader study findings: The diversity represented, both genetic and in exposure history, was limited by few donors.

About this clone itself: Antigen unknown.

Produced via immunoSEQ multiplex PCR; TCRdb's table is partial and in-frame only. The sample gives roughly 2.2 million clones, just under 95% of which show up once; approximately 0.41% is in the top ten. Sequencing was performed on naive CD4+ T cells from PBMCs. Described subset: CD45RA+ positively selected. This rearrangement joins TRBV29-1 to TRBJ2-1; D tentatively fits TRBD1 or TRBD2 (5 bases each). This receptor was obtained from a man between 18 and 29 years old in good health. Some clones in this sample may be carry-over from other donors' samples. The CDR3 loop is CSVEDPRGSSYNEQFF. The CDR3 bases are TGCAGCGTTGAAGATCCTCGGGGCAGCTCCTACAATGAGCAGTTCTTC.